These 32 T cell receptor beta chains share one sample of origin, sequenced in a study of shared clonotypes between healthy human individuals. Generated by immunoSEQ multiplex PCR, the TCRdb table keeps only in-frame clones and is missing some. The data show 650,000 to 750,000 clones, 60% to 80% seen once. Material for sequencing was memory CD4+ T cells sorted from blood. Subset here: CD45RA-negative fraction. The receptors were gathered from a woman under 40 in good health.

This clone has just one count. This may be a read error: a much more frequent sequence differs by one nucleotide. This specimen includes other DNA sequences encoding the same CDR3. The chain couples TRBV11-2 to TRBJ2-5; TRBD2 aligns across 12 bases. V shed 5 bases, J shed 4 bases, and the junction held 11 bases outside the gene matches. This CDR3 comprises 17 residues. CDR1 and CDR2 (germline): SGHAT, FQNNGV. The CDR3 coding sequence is TGTGCCAGCAGCCCACGTTCATGGACTAGCGGGACAGAGACCCAGTACTTC. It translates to CASSPRSWTSGTETQYF.

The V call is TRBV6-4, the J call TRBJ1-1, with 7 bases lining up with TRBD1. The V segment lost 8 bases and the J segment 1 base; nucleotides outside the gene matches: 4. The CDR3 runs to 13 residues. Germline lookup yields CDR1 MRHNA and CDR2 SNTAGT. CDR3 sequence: CASRGQPNTEAFF. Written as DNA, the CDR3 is TGTGCCAGCCGGGGACAGCCGAACACTGAAGCTTTCTTT.

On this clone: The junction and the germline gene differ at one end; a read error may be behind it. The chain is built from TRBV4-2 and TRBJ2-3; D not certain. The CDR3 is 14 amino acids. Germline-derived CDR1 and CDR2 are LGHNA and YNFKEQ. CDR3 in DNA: TGTGCCAGCAGCCAAGCCCCGATCACACATACGCAGTATTTT. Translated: CASSQAPITHTQYF.

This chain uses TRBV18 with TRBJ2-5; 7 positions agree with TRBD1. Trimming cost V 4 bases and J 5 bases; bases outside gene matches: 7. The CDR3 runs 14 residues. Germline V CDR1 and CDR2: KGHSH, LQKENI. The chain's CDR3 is CASSLQGVTETQYF. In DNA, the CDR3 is TGTGCCAGCTCACTGCAGGGGGTGACGGAGACCCAGTACTTC.

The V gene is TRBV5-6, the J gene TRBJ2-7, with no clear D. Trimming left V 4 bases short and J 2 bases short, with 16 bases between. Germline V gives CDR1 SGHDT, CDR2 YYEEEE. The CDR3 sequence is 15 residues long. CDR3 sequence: CASSLRPGIPYEQYF. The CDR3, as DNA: TGTGCCAGCAGCCTCCGACCAGGAATTCCCTACGAGCAGTACTTC. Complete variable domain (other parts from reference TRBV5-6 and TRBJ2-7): DAGVTQSPTHLIKTRGQQVTLRCSPKSGHDTVSWYQQALGQGPQFIFQYYEEEERQRGNFPDRFSGHQFPNYSSELNVNALLLGDSALYLCASSLRPGIPYEQYFGPGTRLTVT.

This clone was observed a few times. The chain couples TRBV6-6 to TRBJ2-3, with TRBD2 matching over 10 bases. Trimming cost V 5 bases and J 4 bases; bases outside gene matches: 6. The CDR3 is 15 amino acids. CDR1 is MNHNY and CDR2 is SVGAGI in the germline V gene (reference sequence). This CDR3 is CASSNGTSVSDTQYF. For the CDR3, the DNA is TGTGCCAGCAGTAACGGGACTAGCGTTTCAGATACGCAGTATTTT.

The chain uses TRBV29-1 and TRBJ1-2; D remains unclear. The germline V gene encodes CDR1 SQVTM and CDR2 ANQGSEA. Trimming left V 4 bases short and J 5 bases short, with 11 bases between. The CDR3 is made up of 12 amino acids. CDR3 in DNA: TGCAGCGTTGTGCCAGGAGGATATGGCTACACCTTC. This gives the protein CSVVPGGYGYTF.

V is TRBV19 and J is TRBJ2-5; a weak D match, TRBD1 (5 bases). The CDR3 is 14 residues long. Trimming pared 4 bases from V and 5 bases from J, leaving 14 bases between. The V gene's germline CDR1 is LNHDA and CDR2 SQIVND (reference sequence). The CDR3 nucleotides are TGTGCCAGTAGTAAGGCAGGGTTGTACGAGACCCAGTACTTC. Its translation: CASSKAGLYETQYF. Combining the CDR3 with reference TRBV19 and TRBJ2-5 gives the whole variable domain DGGITQSPKYLFRKEGQNVTLSCEQNLNHDAMYWYRQDPGQGLRLIYYSQIVNDFQKGDIAEGYSVSREKKESFPLTVTSAQKNPTAFYLCASSKAGLYETQYFGPGTRLLVL.

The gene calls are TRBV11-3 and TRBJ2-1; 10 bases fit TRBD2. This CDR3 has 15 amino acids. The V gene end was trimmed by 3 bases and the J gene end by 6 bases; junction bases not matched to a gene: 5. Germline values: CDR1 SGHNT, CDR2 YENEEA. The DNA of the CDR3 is TGTGCCAGCAGCTTGCTAGCGGGAGTAGGCAATGAGCAGTTCTTC. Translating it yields CASSLLAGVGNEQFF.

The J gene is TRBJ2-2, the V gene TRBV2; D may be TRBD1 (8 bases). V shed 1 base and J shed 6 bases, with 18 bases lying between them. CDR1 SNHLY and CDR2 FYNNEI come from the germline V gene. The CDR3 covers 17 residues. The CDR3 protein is CASSEEYWTGRAGELFF. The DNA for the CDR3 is TGTGCCAGCAGTGAAGAGTATTGGACAGGGAGGGCCGGGGAGCTGTTTTTT.

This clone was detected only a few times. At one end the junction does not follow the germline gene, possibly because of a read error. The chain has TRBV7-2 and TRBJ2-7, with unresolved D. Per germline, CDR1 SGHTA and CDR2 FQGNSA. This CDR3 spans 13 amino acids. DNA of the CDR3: TGTGCCAGCAGCGTAGCCCACTCCTACGAGCAGTACTTC. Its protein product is CASSVAHSYEQYF.

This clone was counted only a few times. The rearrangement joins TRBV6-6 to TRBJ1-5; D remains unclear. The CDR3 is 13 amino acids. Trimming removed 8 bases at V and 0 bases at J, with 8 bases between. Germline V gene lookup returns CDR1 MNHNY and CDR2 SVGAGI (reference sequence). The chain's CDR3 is CASVPNSNQPQHF. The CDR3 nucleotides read TGTGCCAGCGTCCCGAATAGCAATCAGCCCCAGCATTTT.

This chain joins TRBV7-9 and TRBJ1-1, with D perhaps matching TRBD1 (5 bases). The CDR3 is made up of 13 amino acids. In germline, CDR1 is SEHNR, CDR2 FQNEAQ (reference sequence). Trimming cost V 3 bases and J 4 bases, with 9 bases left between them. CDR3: CASSFWGSTEAFF. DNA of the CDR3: TGTGCCAGCAGCTTTTGGGGGAGCACTGAAGCTTTCTTT.

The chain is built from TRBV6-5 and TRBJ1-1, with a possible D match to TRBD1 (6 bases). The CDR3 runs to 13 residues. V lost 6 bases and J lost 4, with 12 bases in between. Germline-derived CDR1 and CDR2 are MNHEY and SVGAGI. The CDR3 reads CASSITGSTEAFF. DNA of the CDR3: TGTGCCAGCAGCATCACAGGGTCCACTGAAGCTTTCTTT.

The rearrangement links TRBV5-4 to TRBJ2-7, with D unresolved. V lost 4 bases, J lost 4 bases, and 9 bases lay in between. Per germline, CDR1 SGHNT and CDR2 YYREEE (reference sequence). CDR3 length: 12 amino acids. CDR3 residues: CASSVVGYEQYF. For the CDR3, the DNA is TGTGCCAGCAGCGTCGTGGGGTACGAGCAGTACTTC.

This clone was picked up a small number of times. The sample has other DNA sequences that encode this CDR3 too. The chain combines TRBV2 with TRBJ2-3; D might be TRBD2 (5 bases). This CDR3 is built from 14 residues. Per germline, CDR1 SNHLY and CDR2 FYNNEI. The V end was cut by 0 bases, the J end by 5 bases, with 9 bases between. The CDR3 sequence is CASSEAEAEDTQYF. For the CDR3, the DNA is TGTGCCAGCAGTGAAGCGGAGGCGGAAGATACGCAGTATTTT. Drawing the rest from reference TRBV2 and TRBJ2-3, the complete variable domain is EPEVTQTPSHQVTQMGQEVILRCVPISNHLYFYWYRQILGQKVEFLVSFYNNEISEKSEIFDDQFSVERPDGSNFTLKIRSTKLEDSAMYFCASSEAEAEDTQYFGPGTRLTVL.

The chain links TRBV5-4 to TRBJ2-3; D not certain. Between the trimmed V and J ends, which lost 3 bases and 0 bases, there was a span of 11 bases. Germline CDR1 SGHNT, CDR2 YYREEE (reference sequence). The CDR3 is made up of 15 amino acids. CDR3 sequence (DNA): TGTGCCAGCAGCTCCACATCCAGTAGCACAGATACGCAGTATTTT. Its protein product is CASSSTSSSTDTQYF. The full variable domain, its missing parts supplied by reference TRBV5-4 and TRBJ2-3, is ETGVTQSPTHLIKTRGQQVTLRCSSQSGHNTVSWYQQALGQGPQFIFQYYREEENGRGNFPPRFSGLQFPNYSSELNVNALELDDSALYLCASSSTSSSTDTQYFGPGTRLTVL.

CDR3 sequence: CASSPEFSNQPQHF. CDR3 bases: TGTGCCAGCTCACCTGAGTTTAGCAATCAGCCCCAGCATTTT. The chain combines TRBV18 with TRBJ1-5, with D hard to call. The CDR3 contains 14 residues. Germline-derived CDR1 and CDR2 are KGHSH and LQKENI. The germline V and J ends were trimmed by 3 bases and 0 bases, with 6 bases remaining between them.

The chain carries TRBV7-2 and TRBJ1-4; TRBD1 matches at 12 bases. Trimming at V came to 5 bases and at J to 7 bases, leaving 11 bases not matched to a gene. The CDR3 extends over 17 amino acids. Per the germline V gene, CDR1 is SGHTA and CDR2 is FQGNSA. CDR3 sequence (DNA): TGTGCCAGCAGCGGCCGGGACAGGGGGCTATGGGGTGAAAAACTGTTTTTT. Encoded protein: CASSGRDRGLWGEKLFF.

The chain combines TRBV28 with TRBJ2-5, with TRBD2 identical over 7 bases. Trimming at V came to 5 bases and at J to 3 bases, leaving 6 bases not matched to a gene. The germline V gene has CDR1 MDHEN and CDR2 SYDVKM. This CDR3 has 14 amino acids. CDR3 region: CASSRMGGEETQYF. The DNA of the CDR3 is TGTGCCAGCAGTCGGATGGGGGGGGAAGAGACCCAGTACTTC.

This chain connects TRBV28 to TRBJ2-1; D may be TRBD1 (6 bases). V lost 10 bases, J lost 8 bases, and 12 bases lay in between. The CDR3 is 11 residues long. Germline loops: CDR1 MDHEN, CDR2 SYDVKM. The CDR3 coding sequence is TGTGCCACCCTAACAGGGTATGAGCAGTTCTTC. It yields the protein CATLTGYEQFF.

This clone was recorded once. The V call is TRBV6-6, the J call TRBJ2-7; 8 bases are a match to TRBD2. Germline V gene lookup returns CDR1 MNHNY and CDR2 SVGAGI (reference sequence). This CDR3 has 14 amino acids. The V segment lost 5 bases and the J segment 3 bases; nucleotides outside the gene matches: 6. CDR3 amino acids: CASSPGTRGYEQYF. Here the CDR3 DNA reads TGTGCCAGCAGTCCCGGGACTAGAGGCTACGAGCAGTACTTC.

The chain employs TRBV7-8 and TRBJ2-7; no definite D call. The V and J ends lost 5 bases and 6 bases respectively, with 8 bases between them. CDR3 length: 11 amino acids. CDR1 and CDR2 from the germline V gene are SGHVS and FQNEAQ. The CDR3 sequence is CASSAHSEQYF. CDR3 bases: TGTGCCAGCAGCGCCCACAGCGAGCAGTACTTC. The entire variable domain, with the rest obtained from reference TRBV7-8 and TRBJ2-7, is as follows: GAGVSQSPRYKVAKRGQDVALRCDPISGHVSLFWYQQALGQGPEFLTYFQNEAQLDKSGLPSDRFFAERPEGSVSTLKIQRTQQEDSAVYLCASSAHSEQYFGPGTRLTVT.

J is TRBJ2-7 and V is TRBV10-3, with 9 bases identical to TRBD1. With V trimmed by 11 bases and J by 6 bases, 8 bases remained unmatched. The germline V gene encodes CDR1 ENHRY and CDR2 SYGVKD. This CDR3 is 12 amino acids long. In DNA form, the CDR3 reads TGTGCCGCCGGGACAGGGACGTCCGAGCAGTACTTC. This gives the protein CAAGTGTSEQYF.

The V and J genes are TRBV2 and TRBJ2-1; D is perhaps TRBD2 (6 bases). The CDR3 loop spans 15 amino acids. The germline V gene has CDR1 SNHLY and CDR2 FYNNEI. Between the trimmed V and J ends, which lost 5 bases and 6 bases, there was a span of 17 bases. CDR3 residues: CASSPVAVLGNEQFF. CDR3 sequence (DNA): TGTGCCAGCAGTCCCGTAGCGGTCCTTGGCAATGAGCAGTTCTTC.

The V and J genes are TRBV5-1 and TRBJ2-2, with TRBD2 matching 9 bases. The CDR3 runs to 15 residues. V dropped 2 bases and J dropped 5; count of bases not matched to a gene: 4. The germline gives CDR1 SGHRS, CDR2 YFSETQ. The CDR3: CASSFSGSGTGELFF. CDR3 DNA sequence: TGCGCCAGCAGCTTTAGCGGGAGTGGTACCGGGGAGCTGTTTTTT. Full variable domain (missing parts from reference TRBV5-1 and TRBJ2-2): KAGVTQTPRYLIKTRGQQVTLSCSPISGHRSVSWYQQTPGQGLQFLFEYFSETQRNKGNFPGRFSGRQFSNSRSEMNVSTLELGDSALYLCASSFSGSGTGELFFGEGSRLTVL.

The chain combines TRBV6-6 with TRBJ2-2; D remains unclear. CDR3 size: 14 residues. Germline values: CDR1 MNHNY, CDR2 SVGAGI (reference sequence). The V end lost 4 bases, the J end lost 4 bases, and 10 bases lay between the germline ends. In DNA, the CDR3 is TGTGCCAGCAGTTCGCCAGGAACCACCGGGGAGCTGTTTTTT. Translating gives CASSSPGTTGELFF.

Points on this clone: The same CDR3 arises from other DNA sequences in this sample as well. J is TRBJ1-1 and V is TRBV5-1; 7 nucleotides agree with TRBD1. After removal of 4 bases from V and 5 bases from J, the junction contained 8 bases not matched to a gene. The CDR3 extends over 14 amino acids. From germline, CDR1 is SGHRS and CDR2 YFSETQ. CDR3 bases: TGCGCCAGCAGCCCGGGGACAGAGGGGACTGAAGCTTTCTTT. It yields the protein CASSPGTEGTEAFF.

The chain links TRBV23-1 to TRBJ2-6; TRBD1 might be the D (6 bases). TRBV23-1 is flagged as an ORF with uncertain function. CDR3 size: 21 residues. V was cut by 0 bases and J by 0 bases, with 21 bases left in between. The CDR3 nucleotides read TGCGCCAGCAGTCAATCGACAAGGCAGGGGCTGTCCCTCTCTGGGGCCAACGTCCTGACTTTC. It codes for CASSQSTRQGLSLSGANVLTF.

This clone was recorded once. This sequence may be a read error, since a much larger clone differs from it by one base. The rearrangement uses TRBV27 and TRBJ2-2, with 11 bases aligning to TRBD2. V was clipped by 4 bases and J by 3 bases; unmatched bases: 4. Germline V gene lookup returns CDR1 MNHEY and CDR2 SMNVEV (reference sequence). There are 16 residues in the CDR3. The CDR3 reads CASSSVAGGDTGELFF. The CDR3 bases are TGTGCCAGCAGTTCAGTAGCGGGAGGGGACACCGGGGAGCTGTTTTTT.

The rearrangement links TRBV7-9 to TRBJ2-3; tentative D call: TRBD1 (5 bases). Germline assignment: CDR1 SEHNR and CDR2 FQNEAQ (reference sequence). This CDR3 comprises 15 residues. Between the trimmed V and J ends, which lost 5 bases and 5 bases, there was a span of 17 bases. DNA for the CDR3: TGTGCCAGCAGCCCAGGACAACCTCTGTTAGATACGCAGTATTTT. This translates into CASSPGQPLLDTQYF.

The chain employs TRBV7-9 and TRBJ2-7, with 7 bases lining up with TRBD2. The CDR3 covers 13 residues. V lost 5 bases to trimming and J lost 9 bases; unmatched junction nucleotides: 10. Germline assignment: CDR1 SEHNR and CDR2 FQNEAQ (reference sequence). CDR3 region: CASSTQRDGRQYF. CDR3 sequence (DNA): TGTGCCAGCAGCACCCAGCGGGACGGTAGGCAGTACTTC.